This entry is about one T cell receptor beta chain. This sample was taken from a study of blood T cell repertoires in COVID-19. Whole-study context: PBMCs, B-cell-depleted T cells, or T cells provided the cDNA or gDNA that made up the material.

Profiled with immunoSEQ multiplex PCR; TCRdb holds only in-frame clones, not every one. The sample carries some 200,000 clones, roughly nine tenths recorded once. Germline values: CDR1 SGHRS, CDR2 YFSETQ. The CDR3 extends over 17 amino acids. V lost 2 bases and J lost 0; bases outside the gene matches: 7. The chain uses TRBV5-1 and TRBJ2-2, with 7 bases identical to TRBD2. The clonotype originates from a man aged 25 to 40 with acute or convalescent COVID-19. The sequencing sample was made of peripheral blood. CDR3 DNA sequence: TGCGCCAGCAGCTTCCTTGCGGGGGTCGCGAACACCGGGGAGCTGTTTTTT. Encoded protein: CASSFLAGVANTGELFF.